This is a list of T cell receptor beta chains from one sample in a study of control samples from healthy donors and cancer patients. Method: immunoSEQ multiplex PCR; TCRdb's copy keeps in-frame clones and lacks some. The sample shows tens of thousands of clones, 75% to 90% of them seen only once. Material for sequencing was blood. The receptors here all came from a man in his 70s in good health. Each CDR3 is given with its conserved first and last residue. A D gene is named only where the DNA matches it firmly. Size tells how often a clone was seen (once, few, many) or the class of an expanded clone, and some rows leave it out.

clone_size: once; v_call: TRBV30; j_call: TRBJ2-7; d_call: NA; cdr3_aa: CAWSVGRVNEQYF; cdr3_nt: TGTGCCTGGAGTGTAGGCAGGGTGAACGAGCAGTACTTC
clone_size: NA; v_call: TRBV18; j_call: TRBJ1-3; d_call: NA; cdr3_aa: CASSQTVYTSSGNTIYF; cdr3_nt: TGTGCCAGCTCACAGACAGTCTACACAAGTTCTGGAAACACCATATATTTT
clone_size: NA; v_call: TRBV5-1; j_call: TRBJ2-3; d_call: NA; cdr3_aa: CASSLEGNTQYF; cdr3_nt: TGCGCCAGCAGCTTGGAAGGTAATACGCAGTATTTT
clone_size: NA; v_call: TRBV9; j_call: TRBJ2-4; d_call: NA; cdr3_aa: CASSAESRGSIQYF; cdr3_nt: TGTGCCAGCAGCGCCGAGTCTAGGGGCAGCATTCAGTACTTC
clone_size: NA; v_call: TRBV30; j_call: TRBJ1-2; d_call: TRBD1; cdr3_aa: CAWGLPTGTSYTF; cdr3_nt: TGTGCCTGGGGCCTCCCGACAGGGACGAGCTACACCTTC
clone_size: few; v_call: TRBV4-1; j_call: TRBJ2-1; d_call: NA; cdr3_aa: CASSQDLGMSPYNEQFF; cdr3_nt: TGCGCCAGCAGCCAAGATCTAGGCATGAGCCCTTACAATGAGCAGTTCTTC
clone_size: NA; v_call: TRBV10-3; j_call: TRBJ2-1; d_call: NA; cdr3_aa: CAISADYNEQFF; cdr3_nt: TGTGCCATCAGTGCAGATTACAATGAGCAGTTCTTC
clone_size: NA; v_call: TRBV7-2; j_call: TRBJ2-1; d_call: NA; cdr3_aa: CASSIDSGRRNEQFF; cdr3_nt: TGTGCCAGCAGCATCGACAGTGGGAGAAGGAATGAGCAGTTCTTC
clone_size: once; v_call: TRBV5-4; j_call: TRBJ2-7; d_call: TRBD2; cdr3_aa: CASSPGTSVSYEQYF; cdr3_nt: TGTGCCAGCAGCCCGGGGACTAGCGTTTCCTACGAGCAGTACTTC
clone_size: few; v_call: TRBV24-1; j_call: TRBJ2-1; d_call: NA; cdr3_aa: CATTERWASEQFF; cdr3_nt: TGTGCCACTACAGAAAGGTGGGCTAGCGAGCAGTTCTTC
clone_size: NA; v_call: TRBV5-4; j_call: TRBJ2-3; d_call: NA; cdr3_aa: CASSSASTDTQYF; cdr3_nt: TGTGCCAGCAGCTCTGCTAGCACAGATACGCAGTATTTT
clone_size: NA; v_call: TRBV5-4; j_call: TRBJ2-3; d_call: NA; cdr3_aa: CASRPSWGTDTQYF; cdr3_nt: TGTGCCAGCAGACCGTCCTGGGGCACAGATACGCAGTATTTT
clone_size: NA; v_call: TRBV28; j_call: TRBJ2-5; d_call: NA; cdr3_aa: CASRPLPGRDEGQETQYF; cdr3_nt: TGTGCCAGCAGGCCACTCCCGGGCAGGGACGAGGGGCAAGAGACCCAGTACTTC
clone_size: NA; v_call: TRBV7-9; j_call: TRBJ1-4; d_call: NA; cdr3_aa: CASSPSGRSNEKLFF; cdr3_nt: TGTGCCAGCAGCCCGTCGGGACGGAGCAATGAAAAACTGTTTTTT
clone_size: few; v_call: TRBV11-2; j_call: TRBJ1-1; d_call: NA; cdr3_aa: CASTLNRDTEAFF; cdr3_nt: TGTGCCAGCACCCTTAACAGGGACACTGAAGCTTTCTTT
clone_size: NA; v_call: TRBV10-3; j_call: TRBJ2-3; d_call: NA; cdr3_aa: CAIQGGDKSTDTQYF; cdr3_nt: TGTGCCATCCAAGGGGGTGACAAGAGCACAGATACGCAGTATTTT
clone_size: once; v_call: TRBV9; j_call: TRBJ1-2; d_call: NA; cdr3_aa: CASGWENYGYTF; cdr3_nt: TGTGCCAGCGGGTGGGAGAACTATGGCTACACCTTC
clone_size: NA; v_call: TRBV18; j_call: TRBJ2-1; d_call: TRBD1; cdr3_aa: CASSPSYRGEQFF; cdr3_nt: TGTGCCAGCTCCCCCTCCTACAGGGGTGAGCAGTTCTTC